The 5 T cell receptor beta chains listed next were all sequenced from one sample in a study of T cell changes during pregnancy in multiple sclerosis. TCRdb's copy holds only in-frame clones and misses some; the assay was immunoSEQ multiplex PCR. The sample records around 71,000 clones, about 91% being singletons. The sample here was peripheral blood, taken after pregnancy. These receptors originate from a female donor with multiple sclerosis, enrolled in a pregnancy study.

The chain is built from TRBV11-2 and TRBJ1-2; 11 bases agree with TRBD1. Trimming took 5 bases from V and 6 from J; bases not matched to a gene: 8. There are 15 residues in the CDR3. CDR1 SGHAT and CDR2 FQNNGV come from the germline V gene. CDR3 DNA sequence: TGTGCCAGCAGCCTTCTAGGGACAGGGGGAAATGGCTACACCTTC. Protein: CASSLLGTGGNGYTF.

J is TRBJ2-3 and V is TRBV7-3, with 10 positions matching TRBD2. The germline V gene has CDR1 SGHTA and CDR2 FQGTGA. The length of the CDR3 is 16 residues. J gave up 3 bases and V 1 base, and 4 bases lay outside the gene matches. For the CDR3, the DNA is TGTGCCAGCAGCTTAATGCTAGCGGGAGTTACAGATACGCAGTATTTT. Translating it yields CASSLMLAGVTDTQYF.

V and J are TRBV27 and TRBJ2-1, with a weak D call TRBD1 (6 bases). The germline V gene has CDR1 MNHEY and CDR2 SMNVEV (reference sequence). Trimming removed 6 bases from V and 1 base from J, with 16 bases in between. This CDR3 region has 16 residues. The CDR3 DNA is TGTGCCAGCAGAGACAGGCCGGGGACGTCCTACAATGAGCAGTTCTTC. Protein product: CASRDRPGTSYNEQFF.

The chain employs TRBV10-3 and TRBJ2-3; TRBD2 agrees at 13 bases. CDR1 ENHRY and CDR2 SYGVKD come from the germline V gene. CDR3 length equals 21 residues. J lost 1 base, V lost 0 bases, and 13 bases had no gene match. The CDR3, as DNA: TGTGCCATCAGTGAGTCGGGGACTAGCGGGAACCTAGGAGGGGGCACAGATACGCAGTATTTT. It yields the protein CAISESGTSGNLGGGTDTQYF.

The rearrangement joins TRBV6-6 to TRBJ2-2; the match to TRBD1 covers 9 bases. The ends lost 6 bases at V and 7 bases at J; junction bases unmatched: 12. This CDR3 has 16 amino acids. Germline V CDR1 and CDR2: MNHNY, SVGAGI (reference sequence). The CDR3 loop is CASRDTGTGSVGELFF. CDR3 DNA sequence: TGTGCCAGCAGGGACACCGGGACAGGGTCGGTCGGGGAGCTGTTTTTT.